This record looks at one T cell receptor (beta chain) sequence and its context. The data were obtained in a study of blood T cell repertoires in COVID-19. The table came from immunoSEQ multiplex PCR; TCRdb's copy has only in-frame clones and leaves some out. The repertoire holds about 130,000 clones, with about four fifths as singletons. Per the germline V gene, CDR1 is KGHDR and CDR2 is SFDVKD. V trimming: 10 bases; J trimming: 0 bases; junction bases outside the gene matches: 10. CDR3 length: 16 residues. This rearrangement joins TRBV24-1 to TRBJ1-5; 8 bases are shared with TRBD1. The TCR comes from a man in his forties or fifties who had recovered from COVID-19. Input material: PBMCs or T cells enriched from blood (not recorded which). CDR3 DNA: TGTGCCACTTTAGACAGGGGCCGTGGTAGCAATCAGCCCCAGCATTTT. This sequence encodes CATLDRGRGSNQPQHF.